This T cell receptor (beta chain) was sequenced for a study of blood T cell repertoires in COVID-19. CDR3 length equals 17 residues. In germline, CDR1 is LNHDA, CDR2 SQIVND (reference sequence). Trimming removed 1 base at V and 0 bases at J, with 13 bases between. Per the original methods: Estimation of nucleated cell counts was performed using reference gene primer amplification. Sequencing used immunoSEQ multiplex PCR; TCRdb keeps in-frame clones, though not all of them. V and J calls and clone size are as listed in that table; D and trimming were resolved from the DNA. The table has fewer than 110,000 clones, around 85% seen once. In this sample, this clone turned up once.

The receptor comes from a woman in her 70s with active or convalescent COVID-19. V usage is TRBV19 and J usage is TRBJ1-3; the D is unclear. Sequencing was carried out using peripheral blood. DNA of the CDR3: TGTGCCAGTAGTATAGGTGGAGGCCTAGGCTCTGGAAACACCATATATTTT. Amino acids: CASSIGGGLGSGNTIYF.